Following are 13 T cell receptor beta chains from one sample sequenced in a study of CD8 T cells in ankylosing spondylitis. TCRdb redid the calling of the 5' RACE reads with MiXCR, one entry per CDR3 protein. Among 85,000 to 100,000 distinct CDR3 sequences, about 9% were seen once, and the ten largest hold 5.1%. The sample comprised blood, either unsorted or a sorted T cell fraction (not recorded which). These receptors all stem from a male donor with ankylosing spondylitis or in good health (not recorded which).

The table lists this clonotype with a few counts. The gene calls are TRBV20-1 and TRBJ2-1; 10 bases are shared with TRBD2. V trimming: 3 bases; J trimming: 6 bases; junction bases outside the gene matches: 11. The CDR3 covers 16 residues. The germline gives CDR1 DFQATT, CDR2 SNEGSKA (reference sequence). CDR3 loop: CSASTSTGTSANEQFF. As DNA, the CDR3 is TGCAGTGCTAGTACTTCTACCGGGACTAGCGCCAATGAGCAGTTCTTC.

This clonotype was seen ten or more times. The gene calls are TRBV7-2 and TRBJ2-7, with 10 positions matching TRBD1. This CDR3 is built from 14 residues. Germline-derived CDR1 and CDR2 are SGHTA and FQGNSA. V shed 5 bases and J 3 bases; nucleotides not matched to a gene: 4. CDR3 nucleotides: TGTGCCAGCAGCCAACGGACAGGGGGCTACGAGCAGTACTTC. Residues: CASSQRTGGYEQYF.

V and J are TRBV6-1 and TRBJ1-1; perhaps TRBD1 as D (5 bases). Germline V gene lookup returns CDR1 MNHNS and CDR2 SASEGT. V lost 3 bases, J lost 3 bases, and 11 bases lay in between. The CDR3 extends over 14 amino acids. CDR3 residues: CASSDTRAYTEAFF. DNA for the CDR3: TGTGCCAGCAGTGACACCAGGGCCTACACTGAAGCTTTCTTT.

This clonotype occurred many times. V is TRBV12-3 or TRBV12-4 and J is TRBJ2-7; D remains ambiguous. V dropped 3 bases and J dropped 2 bases, with 8 bases sitting between them. The CDR3 runs 13 residues. For the CDR3, the DNA is TGTGCCAGCAGTTTGCAGGTCACCTACGAGCAGTACTTC. Encoded protein: CASSLQVTYEQYF.

This clonotype was counted many times. The chain joins TRBV6-6 to TRBJ1-5; D gene unclear. Trimming pared 7 bases from V and 6 bases from J, leaving 13 bases between. The CDR3 has 13 amino acids. Germline CDR1 is MNHNY and CDR2 is SVGAGI (reference sequence). The CDR3 DNA sequence: TGTGCCAGCACCTCTCCTTCTGGTCAGCCCCAGCATTTT. This encodes CASTSPSGQPQHF.

This clonotype was picked up a small number of times. The chain links TRBV20-1 to TRBJ1-1; D is possibly TRBD1 (5 bases). Germline-derived CDR1 and CDR2 are DFQATT and SNEGSKA (reference sequence). The CDR3 extends over 16 amino acids. Trimming took 6 bases from V and 1 from J, leaving 21 bases between them. The CDR3 here is CSAPRPGQRWNTEAFF. CDR3 nucleotides: TGCAGTGCACCCAGGCCGGGGCAGAGGTGGAACACTGAAGCTTTCTTT.

This clonotype has at least ten counts. V is TRBV4-2 and J is TRBJ1-2; D uncertain. Germline V gene lookup returns CDR1 LGHNA and CDR2 YNFKEQ. V lost 3 bases to trimming and J lost 7 bases, with 24 bases between them. CDR3 length equals 17 residues. The DNA of the CDR3 is TGTGCCAGCAGCCACCCCATGTCCCGAGGACTCCATCCTGGCTACACCTTC. Amino acid sequence: CASSHPMSRGLHPGYTF.

Of note for this clonotype: The junction departs from germline at one end; a sequencing error may be responsible. This chain connects TRBV28 to TRBJ1-5; unclear D gene. Germline V gives CDR1 MDHEN, CDR2 SYDVKM. CDR3 size: 12 residues. CDR3 region: CATSFPGQPQHF. The CDR3 coding sequence is TGTGCCACCAGTTTCCCGGGGCAGCCCCAGCATTTT. Complete variable domain (other parts from reference TRBV28 and TRBJ1-5): DVKVTQSSRYLVKRTGEKVFLECVQDMDHENMFWYRQDPGLGLRLIYFSYDVKMKEKGDIPEGYSVSREKKERFSLILESASTNQTSMYLCATSFPGQPQHFGDGTRLSIL.

This clonotype was counted ten times or more. The chain uses TRBV20-1 and TRBJ2-7; 7 bases are shared with TRBD1. The germline CDR1 and CDR2 sequences are DFQATT and SNEGSKA (reference sequence). This CDR3 comprises 15 residues. J was trimmed by 6 bases and V by 0 bases; bases with no gene match: 11. This CDR3 is CSARDKGQSPLEQYF. The CDR3 DNA follows: TGCAGTGCTAGAGATAAGGGACAGTCCCCGCTCGAGCAGTACTTC.

This clonotype has at least ten counts. The CDR3 region is CASSVSHLPGHYNEQYF. CDR3 bases: TGTGCCAGCAGCGTTTCCCACCTCCCGGGACATTATAACGAGCAGTACTTC. The chain employs TRBV9 and TRBJ2-7; D is possibly TRBD1 (6 bases). CDR3 length: 17 residues. CDR1 SGDLS and CDR2 YYNGEE come from the germline V gene. Trimming stripped 2 bases from V and 5 bases from J, with 23 bases between. Filled out from reference TRBV9 and TRBJ2-7, the complete variable domain reads DSGVTQTPKHLITATGQRVTLRCSPRSGDLSVYWYQQSLDQGLQFLIQYYNGEERAKGNILERFSAQQFPDLHSELNLSSLELGDSALYFCASSVSHLPGHYNEQYFGPGTRLTVT.

Only a few counts were recorded for this clonotype. The J gene is TRBJ2-7, the V gene TRBV19; D gene uncertain. This CDR3 has 15 residues. Germline V lookup: CDR1 LNHDA, CDR2 SQIVND (reference sequence). The V and J ends lost 3 bases and 2 bases respectively, with 14 bases between them. Here the CDR3 DNA reads TGTGCCAGTAGTATGGCGCCGACCCTTCCCTACGAGCAGTACTTC. As protein: CASSMAPTLPYEQYF.

This clonotype was counted many times. This CDR3 reads CASSLYRGNQPQHF. The CDR3 DNA sequence: TGTGCCAGCAGTTTATACAGAGGCAATCAGCCCCAGCATTTT. The chain links TRBV28 to TRBJ1-5; the D is unclear. The CDR3 is 14 residues long. CDR1 is MDHEN, CDR2 SYDVKM, per germline. Trimming stripped 1 base from V and 2 bases from J, with 6 bases between.

This clonotype was recorded at least ten times. The V and J genes are TRBV5-6 and TRBJ2-7; D is uncertain. Germline values: CDR1 SGHDT, CDR2 YYEEEE. This CDR3 contains 14 residues. The ends were cut back, 1 base at V and 0 bases at J, with 8 bases in the middle. CDR3: CASSLTGSSYEQYF. The CDR3 DNA follows: TGTGCCAGCAGCTTGACTGGATCCTCCTACGAGCAGTACTTC.